Described below is a single TCR beta chain sequence and its context. Profiling relied on immunoSEQ multiplex PCR, and the TCRdb table lists in-frame clones only, not all of them. This table has approximately 90,000 clones, approximately 95% appearing once. This sample is drawn from a study of control samples from healthy donors and cancer patients. Trimming cost V 3 bases and J 1 base; bases outside gene matches: 5. CDR1 is ENHRY and CDR2 is SYGVKD in the germline V gene. The CDR3 covers 15 residues. The receptor was derived from a woman younger than 45 in good health. This chain joins TRBV10-3 and TRBJ1-1, with 7 bases that match TRBD1. Sequencing was performed on blood. The CDR3 reads CAISDTQGWNTEAFF. The CDR3 bases are TGTGCCATCAGTGATACACAGGGGTGGAACACTGAAGCTTTCTTT.